This TCR beta chain was sequenced in a study of T cells in Graves' hyperthyroidism and ophthalmopathy. Study details: Peripheral blood was acquired at first diagnosis, ahead of any therapy whatsoever.

CDR1 and CDR2 from the germline V gene are MNHEY and SMNVEV (reference sequence). The CDR3 covers 14 residues. V lost 1 base to trimming and J lost 4 bases, with 10 bases between them. The table lists this clonotype with a few counts. What it binds is not known. RNA transcripts served as the template for amplifying TCR beta CDR3 regions. First-round RT-PCR with HTBI primers amplified the TCR CDR3 region. Via MiXCR, TCRdb re-called the multiplex PCR reads, giving one row per CDR3 protein. The repertoire consists of roughly 580,000 distinct CDR3 sequences, with about 15% occurring once and the leading ten covering under 7%. Study results and caveats: Clonotypes that were expanded in thyroid above 0.001 mostly appeared in blood too.

The TCR sequence derives from a woman aged 25 to 39 with Graves' hyperthyroidism that later progressed to Graves' ophthalmopathy. The specimen was blood. The V call is TRBV27, the J call TRBJ1-1, with D maybe TRBD1 (5 bases). The CDR3: CASSLFGGVTEAFF. DNA of the CDR3: TGTGCCAGCAGTTTATTCGGGGGAGTCACTGAAGCTTTCTTT.